Below, 15 T cell receptor beta chains from the same sample are listed, as sequenced in a study of T cell responses to AZD1222 COVID-19 vaccine. Data came from immunoSEQ multiplex PCR; TCRdb stores just in-frame clones and leaves some out. This sample has about 180,000 clones, with roughly 92% found just once. The specimen was peripheral blood, collected on day 0 of AZD1222 vaccination. The receptors shown here come from an adult in good health.

This clone was observed a single time. The chain couples TRBV27 to TRBJ2-1; D is perhaps TRBD1 or TRBD2 (5 bases each). There are 12 residues in the CDR3. Trimming cost V 3 bases and J 12 bases, with 12 bases left between them. Germline-derived CDR1 and CDR2 are MNHEY and SMNVEV (reference sequence). CDR3 in amino acids: CASSFGGDGQFF. The CDR3 DNA reads as TGTGCCAGCAGTTTTGGGGGTGATGGGCAGTTCTTC.

V usage is TRBV3-1 (or the pseudogene TRBV3-2) and J usage is TRBJ2-1; TRBD2 matches at 10 bases. Trimming cost V 1 base and J 7 bases; bases outside gene matches: 4. CDR1 is LGHDT and CDR2 is YNNKEL in the germline V gene (reference sequence). This CDR3 spans 15 amino acids. The DNA of the CDR3 is TGTGCCAGCAGCCAAGTAGGACTAGCGGCTAATGAGCAGTTCTTC. Translating gives CASSQVGLAANEQFF.

This chain links TRBV27 with TRBJ2-1; 15 nucleotides agree with TRBD2. The CDR3 is 16 amino acids. V lost 5 bases to trimming and J lost 8 bases; unmatched junction nucleotides: 7. Germline CDR1 reads MNHEY; CDR2 reads SMNVEV (reference sequence). The CDR3 coding sequence is TGTGCCAGCAGTCCCGGGACTAGCGGGAGGCAGGATGAGCAGTTCTTC. It codes for CASSPGTSGRQDEQFF.

The chain is built from TRBV2 and TRBJ1-2; a weak D match, TRBD1 (6 bases). V lost 6 bases and J 3 bases, leaving 11 bases between the germline ends. This CDR3 contains 13 residues. Germline V gene lookup returns CDR1 SNHLY and CDR2 FYNNEI. The CDR3 sequence: CASSNGQHYGYTF. As DNA, the CDR3 is TGTGCCAGCAGCAACGGACAGCACTATGGCTACACCTTC.

The chain is built from TRBV3-1 (or the pseudogene TRBV3-2) and TRBJ2-7; 10 bases fit TRBD2. The CDR3 is 16 amino acids. V shed 0 bases, J shed 3 bases, and the junction held 5 bases outside the gene matches. The germline gives CDR1 LGHDT, CDR2 YNNKEL (reference sequence). CDR3: CASSQDSASGSYEQYF. The CDR3 DNA follows: TGTGCCAGCAGCCAAGATAGTGCTAGCGGGAGCTACGAGCAGTACTTC.

V usage is TRBV12-3 or TRBV12-4 and J usage is TRBJ1-6; D is undetermined. This CDR3 spans 13 amino acids. Trimming removed 7 bases from V and 7 bases from J, with 11 bases in between. The CDR3 reads CASNRLRNSPLHF. In DNA form, the CDR3 reads TGTGCCAGCAACCGACTTAGGAATTCACCCCTCCACTTT.

The chain employs TRBV3-1 (or the pseudogene TRBV3-2) and TRBJ2-1; TRBD1 or TRBD2 may be the D gene (5 bases each). This CDR3 has 15 residues. The V and J ends lost 6 bases and 4 bases respectively, with 16 bases between them. The germline gives CDR1 LGHDT, CDR2 YNNKEL (reference sequence). CDR3 sequence: CASRGVGALYNEQFF. The DNA for the CDR3 is TGTGCCAGCAGGGGGGTGGGAGCCCTATACAATGAGCAGTTCTTC.

The V call is TRBV30, the J call TRBJ1-4; D unclear. The germline gives CDR1 GTSNPN, CDR2 SVGIG (reference sequence). Trimming shortened V by 2 bases and J by 8 bases, and 21 bases separated the two germline ends. CDR3 length equals 16 residues. Here the CDR3 DNA reads TGTGCCTGGAGTCCCCTTCGCCGGTCCTCTGGGGAAAAACTGTTTTTT. Translation: CAWSPLRRSSGEKLFF.

The chain links TRBV12-3 or TRBV12-4 to TRBJ2-7, with 7 bases fitting TRBD2. The CDR3 has 13 residues. V shed 4 bases, J shed 3 bases, and the junction held 3 bases outside the gene matches. CDR3 bases: TGTGCCAGCAGTTCCGGGACTATCTACGAGCAGTACTTC. Translating it yields CASSSGTIYEQYF.

The chain joins TRBV29-1 to TRBJ1-3; 7 bases are shared with TRBD1. Germline V gives CDR1 SQVTM, CDR2 ANQGSEA. Trimming took 7 bases from V and 3 from J; bases not matched to a gene: 12. CDR3 length equals 15 residues. CDR3 amino acids: CSAGQASQIGNTIYF. CDR3 nucleotides: TGCAGCGCCGGACAGGCGTCCCAGATTGGAAACACCATATATTTT.

V and J are TRBV5-1 and TRBJ2-5, with 12 bases matching TRBD1. Trimming cost V 0 bases and J 6 bases; bases outside gene matches: 6. From germline, CDR1 is SGHRS and CDR2 YFSETQ. The CDR3 length is 16 residues. The CDR3 nucleotides are TGCGCCAGCAGCTTGGACGGGACAGGGGGCGCAAAGACCCAGTACTTC. It translates to CASSLDGTGGAKTQYF.

The V gene is TRBV5-6, the J gene TRBJ1-2; D is unclear. The CDR3 spans 14 residues. Trimming left V 3 bases short and J 6 bases short, with 15 bases between. The germline V gene encodes CDR1 SGHDT and CDR2 YYEEEE. The CDR3 loop is CASSSTYSGHGYTF. DNA for the CDR3: TGTGCCAGCAGCTCCACTTATAGTGGGCATGGCTACACCTTC. The full variable domain, completed using reference TRBV5-6 and TRBJ1-2, is DAGVTQSPTHLIKTRGQQVTLRCSPKSGHDTVSWYQQALGQGPQFIFQYYEEEERQRGNFPDRFSGHQFPNYSSELNVNALLLGDSALYLCASSSTYSGHGYTFGSGTRLTVV.

The V and J genes are TRBV6-1 and TRBJ1-2, with D possibly being TRBD1 (5 bases). Germline-derived CDR1 and CDR2 are MNHNS and SASEGT. The CDR3 totals 15 residues. V was cut by 1 base and J by 4 bases, with 13 bases left in between. The DNA for the CDR3 is TGTGCCAGCAGTGAAGAAGGGAGGGGACGCTATGGCTACACCTTC. Its protein is CASSEEGRGRYGYTF.

This clone has a single count. The chain recombines TRBV2 with TRBJ2-3, with a weak D call TRBD2 (6 bases). Trimming removed 11 bases from V and 2 bases from J, with 14 bases in between. CDR1 is SNHLY and CDR2 is FYNNEI in the germline V gene. The CDR3 is 13 residues long. CDR3 region: CASPGLPTDTQYF. In DNA, the CDR3 is TGTGCCTCTCCGGGACTGCCCACAGATACGCAGTATTTT.

The J gene is TRBJ1-5, the V gene TRBV18; 10 positions match TRBD1. The J segment lost 0 bases and the V segment lost 6 bases, leaving 2 bases of the junction unmatched. There are 15 residues in the CDR3. Germline V gives CDR1 KGHSH, CDR2 LQKENI. The CDR3 region is CASSGTGDSNQPQHF. CDR3 bases: TGTGCCAGCTCCGGGACAGGGGATAGCAATCAGCCCCAGCATTTT.